Sequencing of this TCR beta chain was carried out in a study of blood T cell repertoires in COVID-19. The overall study: Samples of COVID-19 (acute and convalescent) were obtained from the United States, Italy and Spain. PBMCs, B-cell-depleted T cells, or T cells were the source of the cDNA or gDNA that made up the material.

The method was immunoSEQ multiplex PCR; TCRdb's version includes in-frame clones alone and lacks a portion of them. The table lists approximately 100,000 clones, 80% to 90% of them singletons. V was cut by 0 bases and J by 2 bases, with 11 bases left in between. CDR3 length: 15 residues. Germline lookup yields CDR1 SGDLS and CDR2 YYNGEE. The chain couples TRBV9 to TRBJ1-1, with D possibly matching TRBD1 (5 bases). The sample comprised peripheral blood. This receptor was identified in a young woman with acute or convalescent COVID-19. The CDR3 DNA sequence: TGTGCCAGCAGCGTAGACAGGACGCAAAACACTGAAGCTTTCTTT. It yields the protein CASSVDRTQNTEAFF.